What follows describes a single T cell receptor (beta chain). What it binds is unknown. This record comes from a study of cytomegalovirus exposure and HLA in healthy donors. PCR used 60 Vbeta primers and 13 Jbeta primers. This table comes from immunoSEQ multiplex PCR, and its TCRdb copy is limited to in-frame clones, with some not included. The sample consists of about 100,000 clones, around three quarters of them appearing once. Donors were ostensibly healthy at sampling, although undocumented immune exposures were probable. The CDR3 runs to 13 residues. Germline V gives CDR1 ENHRY, CDR2 SYGVKD. Between the trimmed V and J ends, which lost 6 bases and 0 bases, there was a span of 8 bases. Study results and caveats: What was likely a sequencing artifact was a cluster of highly shared sequence variants. The study flagged some 170 TCR beta chains as cytomegalovirus-associated. The authors excluded some V segments, including TRBV6-2 and TRBV6-3, as indistinguishable.

The sample consisted of PBMCs. The sequence was collected from a female donor in good health and CMV-seropositive. The chain joins TRBV10-3 to TRBJ1-1, with D maybe TRBD1 (5 bases). CDR3 sequence reads: CAIREQVNTEAFF. The CDR3 region has the DNA TGTGCCATCAGGGAACAGGTGAACACTGAAGCTTTCTTT.